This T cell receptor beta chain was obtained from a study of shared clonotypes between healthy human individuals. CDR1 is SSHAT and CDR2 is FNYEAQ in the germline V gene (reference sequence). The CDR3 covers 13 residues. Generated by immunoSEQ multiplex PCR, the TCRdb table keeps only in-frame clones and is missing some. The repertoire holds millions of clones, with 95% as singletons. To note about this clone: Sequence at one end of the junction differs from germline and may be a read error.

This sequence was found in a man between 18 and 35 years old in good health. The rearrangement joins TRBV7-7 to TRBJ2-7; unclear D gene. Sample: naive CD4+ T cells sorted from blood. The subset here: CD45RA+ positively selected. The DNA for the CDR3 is TGTGCTAGCAGCCTTGGGCGAGACTCCGAGCAGTACTTC. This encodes CASSLGRDSEQYF. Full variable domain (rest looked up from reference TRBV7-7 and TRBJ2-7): GAGVSQSPRYKVTKRGQDVTLRCDPISSHATLYWYQQALGQGPEFLTYFNYEAQPDKSGLPSDRFSAERPEGSISTLTIQRTEQRDSAMYRCASSLGRDSEQYFGPGTRLTVT.